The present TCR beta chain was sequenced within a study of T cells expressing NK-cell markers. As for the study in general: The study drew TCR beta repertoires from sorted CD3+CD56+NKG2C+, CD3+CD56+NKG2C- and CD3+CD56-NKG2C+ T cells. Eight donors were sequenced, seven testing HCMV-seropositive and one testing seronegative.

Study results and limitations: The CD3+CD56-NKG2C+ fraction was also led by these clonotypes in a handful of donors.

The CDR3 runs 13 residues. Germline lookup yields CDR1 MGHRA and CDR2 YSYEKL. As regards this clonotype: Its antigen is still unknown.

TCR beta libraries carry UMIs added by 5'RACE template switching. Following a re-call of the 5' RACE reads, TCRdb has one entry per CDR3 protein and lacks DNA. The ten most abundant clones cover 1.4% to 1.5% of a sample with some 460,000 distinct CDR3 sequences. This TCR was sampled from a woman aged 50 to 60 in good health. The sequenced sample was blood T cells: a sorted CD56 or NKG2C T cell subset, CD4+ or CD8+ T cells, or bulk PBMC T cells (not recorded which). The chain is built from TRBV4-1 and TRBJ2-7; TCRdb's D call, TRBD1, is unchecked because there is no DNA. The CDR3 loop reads CASSQDDSYEQYF.